Given below is one T cell receptor beta chain in context. No antigen is known for it. The source of the sample is a study of cytomegalovirus exposure and HLA in healthy donors. Findings and caveats of the study: Indistinguishability led to the exclusion of some V segments, TRBV6-2 and TRBV6-3 included. In vitro work confirmed that a few CMV-associated chains recognize CMV antigens.

Germline V gene data show CDR1 as SGDLS and CDR2 as YYNGEE. V lost 4 bases and J 2 bases, leaving 18 bases between the germline ends. The CDR3 totals 16 residues. In the PCR, 60 Vbeta and 13 Jbeta primers were used. Produced via immunoSEQ multiplex PCR; TCRdb's table is partial and in-frame only. The sample lists roughly 120,000 clones, less than 80% occurring once. The V and J genes are TRBV9 and TRBJ1-2; D ambiguous. This clonotype originated in a woman aged 50 to 60 in good health and CMV-seropositive. Sequenced sample: PBMCs. The CDR3 protein is CASSPNPPGGNYGYTF. CDR3 bases: TGTGCCAGCAGCCCTAATCCTCCCGGAGGGAACTATGGCTACACCTTC.